Listed below are T cell receptor beta chains from one sample, sequenced in a study of Ad26.COV2.S vaccination and SARS-CoV-2 variants. TCRdb keeps only in-frame clones here, not all; method: immunoSEQ multiplex PCR. The sample has around 450,000 clones, approximately 90% seen once. Sequencing was performed on peripheral blood, taken in a trial of Ad26.COV2.S vaccine versus placebo. These receptors all stem from a person between 18 and 65 years old who received the Ad26.COV2.S COVID-19 vaccine or a placebo. Each CDR3 is given with its conserved first and last residue. D genes are given only for firm matches. Only part of the rows carry a size: once, few, many, or a class if the clone is expanded.

V	D	size	J	DNA	CDR3
TRBV10-3	NA	NA	TRBJ1-2	TGTGCCATCAGTGAGGGGGGGAACTATGGCTACACCTTC	CAISEGGNYGYTF
TRBV27	NA	NA	TRBJ2-5	TGTGCCAGCGCCTCGACTTATGACGGGGAGACCCAGTACTTC	CASASTYDGETQYF
TRBV4-2	TRBD2	NA	TRBJ2-1	TGTGCCAGCAGCCTACCTCTAGCGGGGGCCTACAATGAGCAGTTCTTC	CASSLPLAGAYNEQFF
TRBV12-3/TRBV12-4	TRBD2	NA	TRBJ2-5	TGTGCCAGCATGGTAGCGGGAGGAGAGACCCAGTACTTC	CASMVAGGETQYF
TRBV18	NA	NA	TRBJ2-1	TGTGCCAGCTCACCACCCTCGTTGCCGTATGAGCAGTTCTTC	CASSPPSLPYEQFF
TRBV6-6	NA	NA	TRBJ1-5	TGTGCCAGCAGCCCCCTCCCCGAAACTGAAAAGGCGCCCCAGCATTTT	CASSPLPETEKAPQHF
TRBV7-2	NA	NA	TRBJ2-6	TGTGCCAGCCAGTTCCAGGGGGCCAACGTCCTGACTTTC	CASQFQGANVLTF
TRBV5-6	NA	NA	TRBJ2-1	TGTGCCAGCAGCCTTGGCTCGGTAACCTCCTACAATGAGCAGTTCTTC	CASSLGSVTSYNEQFF
TRBV5-4	NA	NA	TRBJ1-1	TGTGCCAGCAGCCGGTGGCGCACCGGGGGGAACACTGAAGCTTTCTTT	CASSRWRTGGNTEAFF
TRBV18	NA	few	TRBJ1-1	TGTGCCAGCTCACCGACAGAGACTCAGAACACTGAAGCTTTCTTT	CASSPTETQNTEAFF
TRBV18	NA	NA	TRBJ1-5	TGTGCCAGCTCACCACCTGCGCGGAATCAGCCCCAGCATTTT	CASSPPARNQPQHF
TRBV7-2	NA	NA	TRBJ1-1	TGTGCCAGCAGCTTAGATAGAGGTGAAGCTTTCTTT	CASSLDRGEAFF
TRBV4-1	NA	NA	TRBJ2-7	TGCGCCAGCAGCCAAACCCCCGAGCGGGCGAACTACGAGCAGTACTTC	CASSQTPERANYEQYF
TRBV10-2	TRBD2	NA	TRBJ2-1	TGCGCCAGCAGTGAGTCGTTGCTAGCGGACTCCTCCTACAATGAGCAGTTCTTC	CASSESLLADSSYNEQFF
TRBV19	NA	NA	TRBJ1-2	TGTGCCTCAAGGCCCGCAACCTCTTCTTATGGCTACACCTTC	CASRPATSSYGYTF
TRBV12-3/TRBV12-4	NA	NA	TRBJ2-7	TGTGCCAGCAGTTTTAGTGTCGGCTACGAGCAGTACTTC	CASSFSVGYEQYF
TRBV6-5	NA	NA	TRBJ2-7	TGTGCCAGCAGCGACAGGTACTACGAGCAGTACTTC	CASSDRYYEQYF
TRBV7-8	NA	NA	TRBJ2-7	TGTGCCAGCAGCCGAACGGGACAACTCTCCTACGAGCAGTACTTC	CASSRTGQLSYEQYF
TRBV5-4	TRBD1	NA	TRBJ1-2	TGTGCCAGCAGCTTCCACGACAGGGTTCTTGGCTACACCTTC	CASSFHDRVLGYTF
TRBV5-8	TRBD1	NA	TRBJ1-4	TGTGCCAGCAGGCTGGGACAGCCGACTAATGAAAAACTGTTTTTT	CASRLGQPTNEKLFF
TRBV28	NA	NA	TRBJ2-7	TGTGCCAGCAGGCTCCGCGACGAGCAGTACTTC	CASRLRDEQYF
TRBV11-2	NA	NA	TRBJ2-7	TGTGCCAGCAGCTTATACGGGGAAGGCTACGAGCAGTACTTC	CASSLYGEGYEQYF